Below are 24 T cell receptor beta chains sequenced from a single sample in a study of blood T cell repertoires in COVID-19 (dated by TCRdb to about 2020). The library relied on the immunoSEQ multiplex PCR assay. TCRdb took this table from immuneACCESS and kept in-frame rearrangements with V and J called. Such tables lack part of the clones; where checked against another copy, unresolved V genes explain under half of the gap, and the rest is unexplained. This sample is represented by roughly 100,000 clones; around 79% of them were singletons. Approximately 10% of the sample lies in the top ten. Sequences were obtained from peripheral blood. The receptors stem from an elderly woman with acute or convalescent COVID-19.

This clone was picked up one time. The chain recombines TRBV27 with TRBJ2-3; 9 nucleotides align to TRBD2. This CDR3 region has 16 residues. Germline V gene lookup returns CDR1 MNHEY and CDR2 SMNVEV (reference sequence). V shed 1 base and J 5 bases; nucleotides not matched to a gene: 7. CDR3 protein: CASSLFLAGSVDTQYF. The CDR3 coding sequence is TGTGCCAGCAGTTTATTCCTAGCGGGATCGGTAGATACGCAGTATTTT.

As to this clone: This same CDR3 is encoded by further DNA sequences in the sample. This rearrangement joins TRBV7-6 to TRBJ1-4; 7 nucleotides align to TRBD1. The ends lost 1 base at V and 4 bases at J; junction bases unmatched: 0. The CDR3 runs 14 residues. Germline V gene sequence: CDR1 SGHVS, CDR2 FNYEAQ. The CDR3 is CASSLGQGNEKLFF. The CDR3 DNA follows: TGTGCCAGCAGCTTAGGACAGGGTAATGAAAAACTGTTTTTT.

CDR3 sequence reads: CASSHGSTDTQYF. The DNA for the CDR3 is TGTGCCAGCAGCCACGGGAGCACAGATACGCAGTATTTT. The chain joins TRBV7-3 to TRBJ2-3; D is uncertain. Trimming left V 5 bases short and J 0 bases short, with 6 bases between. Germline assignment: CDR1 SGHTA and CDR2 FQGTGA. The CDR3 contains 13 residues.

As DNA, the CDR3 is TGTGCCAGCAGCGTAGCTGGGGCAGGCGAATCACCCCTCCACTTT. Translating it yields CASSVAGAGESPLHF. This chain uses TRBV9 with TRBJ1-6; D perhaps matches TRBD1 (5 bases). Germline loops: CDR1 SGDLS, CDR2 YYNGEE. The CDR3 length is 15 residues. Trimming took 0 bases from V and 10 from J, leaving 14 bases between them. Variable domain in full (rest from reference TRBV9 and TRBJ1-6): DSGVTQTPKHLITATGQRVTLRCSPRSGDLSVYWYQQSLDQGLQFLIQYYNGEERAKGNILERFSAQQFPDLHSELNLSSLELGDSALYFCASSVAGAGESPLHFGNGTRLTVT.

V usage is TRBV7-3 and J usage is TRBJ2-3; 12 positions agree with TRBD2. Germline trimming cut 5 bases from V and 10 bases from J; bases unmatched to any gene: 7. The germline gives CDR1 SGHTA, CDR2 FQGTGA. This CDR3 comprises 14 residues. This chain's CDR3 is CASSPWTSGNAQYF. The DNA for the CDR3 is TGTGCCAGCAGCCCGTGGACTAGCGGGAATGCGCAGTATTTT. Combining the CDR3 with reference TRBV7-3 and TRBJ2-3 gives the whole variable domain GAGVSQTPSNKVTEKGKYVELRCDPISGHTALYWYRQSLGQGPEFLIYFQGTGAADDSGLPNDRFFAVRPEGSVSTLKIQRTERGDSAVYLCASSPWTSGNAQYFGPGTRLTVL.

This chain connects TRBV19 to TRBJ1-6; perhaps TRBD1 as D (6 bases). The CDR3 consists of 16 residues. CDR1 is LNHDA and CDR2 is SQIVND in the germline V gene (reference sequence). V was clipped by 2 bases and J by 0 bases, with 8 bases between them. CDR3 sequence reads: CASSIQGSSYNSPLHF. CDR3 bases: TGTGCCAGTAGTATACAGGGGAGCTCCTATAATTCACCCCTCCACTTT.

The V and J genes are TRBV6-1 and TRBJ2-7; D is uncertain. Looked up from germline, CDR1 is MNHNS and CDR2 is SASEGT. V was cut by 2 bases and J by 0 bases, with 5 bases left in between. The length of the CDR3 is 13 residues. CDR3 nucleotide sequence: TGTGCCAGCAGTGAAAGCTACTCCTACGAGCAGTACTTC. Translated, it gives CASSESYSYEQYF.

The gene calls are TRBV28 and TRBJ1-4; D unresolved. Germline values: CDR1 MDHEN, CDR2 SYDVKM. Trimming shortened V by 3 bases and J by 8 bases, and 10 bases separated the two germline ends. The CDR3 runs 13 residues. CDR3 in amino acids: CASSFPPEEKLFF. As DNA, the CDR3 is TGTGCCAGCAGTTTCCCCCCCGAGGAAAAACTGTTTTTT.

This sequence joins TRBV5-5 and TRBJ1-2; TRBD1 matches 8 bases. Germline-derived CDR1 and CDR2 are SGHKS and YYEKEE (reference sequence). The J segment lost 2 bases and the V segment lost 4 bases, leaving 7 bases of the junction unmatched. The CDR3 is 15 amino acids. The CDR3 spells CASSESTGVNYGYTF. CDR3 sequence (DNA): TGTGCCAGCAGCGAATCGACAGGGGTCAACTATGGCTACACCTTC. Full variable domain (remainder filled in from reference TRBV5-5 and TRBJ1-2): DAGVTQSPTHLIKTRGQQVTLRCSPISGHKSVSWYQQVLGQGPQFIFQYYEKEERGRGNFPDRFSARQFPNYSSELNVNALLLGDSALYLCASSESTGVNYGYTFGSGTRLTVV.

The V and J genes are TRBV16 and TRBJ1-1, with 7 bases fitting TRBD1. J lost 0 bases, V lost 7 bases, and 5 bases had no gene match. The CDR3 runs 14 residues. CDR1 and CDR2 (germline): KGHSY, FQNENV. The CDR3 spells CASNWDSMNTEAFF. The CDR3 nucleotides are TGTGCCAGCAACTGGGACAGCATGAACACTGAAGCTTTCTTT.

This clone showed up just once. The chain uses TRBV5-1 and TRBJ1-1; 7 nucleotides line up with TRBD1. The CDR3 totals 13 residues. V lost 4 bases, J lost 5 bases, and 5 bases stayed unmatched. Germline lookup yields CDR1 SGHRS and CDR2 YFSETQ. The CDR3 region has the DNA TGCGCCAGCAGCCGACAGGGTCAAACTGAAGCTTTCTTT. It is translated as CASSRQGQTEAFF.

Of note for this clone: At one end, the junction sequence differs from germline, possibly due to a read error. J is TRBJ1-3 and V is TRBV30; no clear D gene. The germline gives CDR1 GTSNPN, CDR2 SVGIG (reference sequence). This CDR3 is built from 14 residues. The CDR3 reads CAWSVGQTGNTIYF. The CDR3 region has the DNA TGTGCCTGGAGTGTTGGTCAGACTGGGAACACCATATATTTT.

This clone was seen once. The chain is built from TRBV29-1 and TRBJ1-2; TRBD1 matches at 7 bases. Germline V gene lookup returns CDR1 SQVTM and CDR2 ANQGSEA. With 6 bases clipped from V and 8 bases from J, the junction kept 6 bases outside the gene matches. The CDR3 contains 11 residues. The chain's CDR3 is CSVYRGGGYTF. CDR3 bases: TGCAGCGTCTACAGGGGAGGCGGCTACACCTTC.

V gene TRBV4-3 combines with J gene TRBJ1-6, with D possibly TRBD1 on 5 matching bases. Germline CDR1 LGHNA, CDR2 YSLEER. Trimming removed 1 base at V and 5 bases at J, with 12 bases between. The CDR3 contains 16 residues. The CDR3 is CASSQGGVSHNSPLHF. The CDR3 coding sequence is TGCGCCAGCAGCCAAGGGGGGGTGTCCCATAATTCACCCCTCCACTTT.

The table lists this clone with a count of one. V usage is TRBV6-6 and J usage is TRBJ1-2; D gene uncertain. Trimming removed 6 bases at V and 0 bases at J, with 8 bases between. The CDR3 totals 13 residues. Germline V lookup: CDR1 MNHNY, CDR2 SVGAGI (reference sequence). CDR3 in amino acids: CASSTPSNYGYTF. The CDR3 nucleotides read TGTGCCAGCAGCACACCTTCTAACTATGGCTACACCTTC.

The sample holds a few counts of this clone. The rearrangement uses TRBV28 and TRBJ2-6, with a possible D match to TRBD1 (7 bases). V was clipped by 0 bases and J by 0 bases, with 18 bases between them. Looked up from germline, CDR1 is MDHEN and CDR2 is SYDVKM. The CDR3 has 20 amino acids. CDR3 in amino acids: CASSLWRDSKHNSGANVLTF. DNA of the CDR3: TGTGCCAGCAGTTTATGGCGGGACAGTAAACACAACTCTGGGGCCAACGTCCTGACTTTC. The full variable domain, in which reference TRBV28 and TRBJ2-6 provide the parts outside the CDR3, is DVKVTQSSRYLVKRTGEKVFLECVQDMDHENMFWYRQDPGLGLRLIYFSYDVKMKEKGDIPEGYSVSREKKERFSLILESASTNQTSMYLCASSLWRDSKHNSGANVLTFGAGSRLTVL.

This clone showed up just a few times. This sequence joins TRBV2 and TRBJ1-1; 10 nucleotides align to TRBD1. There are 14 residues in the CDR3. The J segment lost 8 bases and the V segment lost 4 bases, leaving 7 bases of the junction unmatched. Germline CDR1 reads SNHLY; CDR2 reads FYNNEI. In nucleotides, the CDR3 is TGTGCCAGCAGTGGAAGGGACAGGGGTAGGGAAGCTTTCTTT. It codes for CASSGRDRGREAFF.

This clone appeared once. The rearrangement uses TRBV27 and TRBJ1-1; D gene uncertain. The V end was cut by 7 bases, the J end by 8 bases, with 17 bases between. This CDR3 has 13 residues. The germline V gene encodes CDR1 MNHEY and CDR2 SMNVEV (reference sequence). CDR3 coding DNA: TGTGCCAGCATTTCAAGGTTACGCAGGGAAGCTTTCTTT. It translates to CASISRLRREAFF.

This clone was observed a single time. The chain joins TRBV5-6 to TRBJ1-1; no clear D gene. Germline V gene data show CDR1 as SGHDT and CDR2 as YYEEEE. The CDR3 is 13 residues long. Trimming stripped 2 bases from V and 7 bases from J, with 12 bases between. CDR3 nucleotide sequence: TGTGCCAGCAGCTTCAAAACGGGATATGAAGCTTTCTTT. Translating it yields CASSFKTGYEAFF.

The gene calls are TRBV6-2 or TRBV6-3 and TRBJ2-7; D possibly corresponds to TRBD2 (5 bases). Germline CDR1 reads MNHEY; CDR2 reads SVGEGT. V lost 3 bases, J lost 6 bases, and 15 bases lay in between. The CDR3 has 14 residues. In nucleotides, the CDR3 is TGTGCCAGCAGTTATCGCGGGCTATTATCCGAGCAGTACTTC. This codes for CASSYRGLLSEQYF.

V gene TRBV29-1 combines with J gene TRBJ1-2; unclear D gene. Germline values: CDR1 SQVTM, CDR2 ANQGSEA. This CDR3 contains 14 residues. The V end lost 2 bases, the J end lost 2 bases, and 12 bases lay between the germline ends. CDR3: CSVEQAPQNYGYTF. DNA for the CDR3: TGCAGCGTTGAACAGGCTCCTCAGAACTATGGCTACACCTTC.

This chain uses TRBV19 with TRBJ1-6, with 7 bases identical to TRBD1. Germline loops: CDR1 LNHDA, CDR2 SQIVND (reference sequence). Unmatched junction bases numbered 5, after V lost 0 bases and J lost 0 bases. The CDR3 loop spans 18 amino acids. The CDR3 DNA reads TGTGCCAGTAGTATAGATCCGGGACAGAGCTCCTATAATTCACCCCTCCACTTT. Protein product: CASSIDPGQSSYNSPLHF.

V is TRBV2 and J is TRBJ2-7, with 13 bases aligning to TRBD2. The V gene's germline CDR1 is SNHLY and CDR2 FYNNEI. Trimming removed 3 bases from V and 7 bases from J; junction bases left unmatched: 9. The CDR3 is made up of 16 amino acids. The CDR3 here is CASSEGLAGRFEEQYF. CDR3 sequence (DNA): TGTGCCAGCAGTGAGGGACTAGCGGGAAGGTTCGAAGAGCAGTACTTC.

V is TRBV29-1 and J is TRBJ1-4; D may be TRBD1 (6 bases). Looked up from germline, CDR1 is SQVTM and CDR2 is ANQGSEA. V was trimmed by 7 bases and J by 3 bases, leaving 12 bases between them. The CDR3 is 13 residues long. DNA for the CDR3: TGCAGCGCCGGCGGGGGCTCTAATGAAAAACTGTTTTTT. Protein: CSAGGGSNEKLFF.